Included here is one TCR beta chain sequence, with context. The antigen it binds to is not known. No base qualities exist here, and no much larger clone lies one base off it. TCR CDR3 regions were amplified from genomic DNA by multiplex PCR using the deep immunoSEQ assay. For each cell subset, the extracted genomic DNA was distributed evenly across all wells of several immunoSEQ 96-well plates, and each plate served as one replicate. Each replicate PCR for sorted subsets received about 180 ng genomic DNA, equal to about 30,000 T cell genomes. Purified libraries were measured with a Qubit 3.0 fluorometer, size-checked on a Bioanalyzer 2100, and measured again with the KAPA Library Quantification kit. A separate single-read 150-cycle Illumina NextSeq 550 flow cell was used to sequence each immunoSEQ 96-well plate. Turning to the authors' computational methods: Because the immunoSEQ output included only junctional sequences and no quality scores, the filtering could not be the same as the filtering used for full-length reads. Sequences were annotated with PyIR, a Python wrapper for IgBLAST v1.9, and V/J genes and CDR3 were assigned using IMGT germline references. Reads were removed for weak V/J assignments (E-value above 1e-6), missing CDR3, stop codons, out-of-frame junctions, or ambiguous translated residues. V3J clonotypes were defined as sequences sharing an identical inferred V gene, J gene, and CDR3 amino acid sequence. Percentage overlap between repertoires was computed as shared unique clonotypes divided by the size of the smaller repertoire. RTK rarefaction, the Chao1 estimator, and Recon v2.1 estimates of unobserved clonotypes were used to assess repertoire richness. For all TCRbeta clonotypes obtained by the gDNA method from a few donors, generation probabilities were computed with OLGA. TCRdb obtained this table from immuneACCESS and retained in-frame rearrangements with V and J assigned. These tables miss some clones; where compared with another copy, unresolved V genes account for less than half of the shortfall, and the remainder is unexplained. V, J and clone size are taken as reported in that table, and D and trimming were inferred from the DNA itself. Here the sample has approximately 2.4 million clones; more than 90% occur a single time. In total, the top ten clones hold over 0.1% of the sample.

The donors were healthy, HIV-negative adults with no recently reported acute infections or vaccinations. Only Caucasian adults living in Nashville, Tennessee, USA were represented among the donors. CD4+ T cells were enriched by magnetic negative selection; naive cells were then positively selected on CD45RA, and the negative fraction formed the memory subset. Blood was collected by leukapheresis, and PBMCs were isolated by Ficoll-Histopaque density gradient centrifugation and then cryopreserved in liquid nitrogen vapor phase. Analytical flow cytometry was used to check the purity and quantity of each magnetically sorted T cell population. Each sorted fraction had its genomic DNA isolated and then quantified by UV absorbance on a Nanodrop 2000c. Including the terminal cysteine and phenylalanine, the CDR3 comprises 14 residues. Just the 42-base CDR3 DNA is kept, in frame starting at base 1. The trim is 5 bases for V and 5 bases for J, with a gap of 15 bases between the germline ends. The germline V gene supplies CDR1 SGHVS and CDR2 FQNEAQ.

The source of the sample is a study of shared clonotypes between healthy human individuals (dated by TCRdb to the early 2020s). Regarding the research as a whole: A couple of women and three men aged 18 to 49 years were included in the cohort. Per donor, three plates each were used for CD4 naive and CD4 memory, two for CD8 naive, and one for CD8 memory. Between about 0.9 and 8.9 billion PBMCs per donor were obtained by leukapheresis. Blood TCR repertoires of roughly five healthy adults were deeply sequenced to estimate repertoire size and the extent of clonotype sharing between individuals. To increase sequencing depth and limit assay-specific biases, TCR repertoire library preparation and sequencing were carried out by different laboratories using diverse techniques. Here is what the overall study found, with its caveats: Rarefaction of sorted-subset datasets indicated incomplete sequencing despite the large sequencing depth. Sampling was limited to blood, and TCR repertoires in tissue likely differ from TCR repertoires in blood. The small number of donors limited the genetic and exposure-history diversity represented. Compared with non-shared clonotypes, the clonotypes found in all four sorted-subset donors had higher generation probabilities. Across four donors, roughly 5.1% of naive CD4, approximately 3.5% of naive CD8, 2% to 2.5% of memory CD4, and around 0.4% of memory CD8 clonotypes were shared. Pairwise subsampling led to the expectation that sequencing depth would affect the degree of clonotype sharing among donors. Naive subsets generally had larger estimated clonotype richness than memory subsets did.

The V and J segments used are TRBV7-8 and TRBJ1-1; the D gene is possibly TRBD1, with 6 bases matching. The receptor was isolated from a man younger than 35 in good health. Material for sequencing was naive CD4+ T cells sorted from blood. The intended sense of this specimen's cell subset or site label: CD45RA+ positively selected. The nucleotide sequence reads as follows: TGTGCCAGCAGCCCCTTCAGGGGAGGTACTGAAGCTTTCTTT. This codes for CASSPFRGGTEAFF.